This TCR beta chain was profiled in a study of beta chain features in type 1 diabetes. Study-wide results and limits: Moderate yet significant TCRB CDR3 shortening was seen in Type 1 diabetes patients in all four CD4+ subsets. The naive, central memory and Treg TCRB repertoires of patients appeared to be more similar to one another than those of healthy donors.

Populations isolated by sorting all had purity greater than 95%. To note about this clone: Its target is unknown.

Investigators reverse transcribed all isolated RNA, so they sequenced expressed TCRB transcripts. The data were produced by immunoSEQ multiplex PCR, yet TCRdb's version contains in-frame clones alone and is incomplete. The data contain 250,000 to 300,000 clones, roughly a quarter of them singletons. This CDR3 spans 13 amino acids. Per the germline V gene, CDR1 is SQVTM and CDR2 is ANQGSEA. V was clipped by 7 bases and J by 4 bases, with 15 bases between them. The chain links TRBV29-1 to TRBJ2-3; perhaps TRBD2 as D (7 bases). The TCR sequence derives from a woman in her 30s with type 1 diabetes. The specimen was naive CD4+ T cells from blood. The CDR3 protein is CSGLAAGADTQYF. DNA of the CDR3: TGCAGCGGTCTAGCGGCAGGGGCAGATACGCAGTATTTT.